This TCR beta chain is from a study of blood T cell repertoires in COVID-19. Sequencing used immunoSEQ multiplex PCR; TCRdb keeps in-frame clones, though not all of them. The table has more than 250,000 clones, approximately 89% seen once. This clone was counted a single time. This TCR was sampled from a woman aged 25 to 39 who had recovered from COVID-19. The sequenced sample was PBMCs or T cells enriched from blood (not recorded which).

The CDR3 protein is CASRPTGAGYGYTF. Written as DNA, the CDR3 is TGTGCCAGCAGACCCACAGGGGCGGGCTATGGCTACACCTTC. The chain links TRBV6-5 to TRBJ1-2, with 7 bases that match TRBD1. The CDR3 spans 14 residues. Germline V gives CDR1 MNHEY, CDR2 SVGAGI. Unmatched junction bases numbered 8, after V lost 6 bases and J lost 4 bases.